This T cell receptor (beta chain) was recovered during a study of T cells expressing NK-cell markers. Study overall: Sequencing of TCR beta repertoires drew on sorted CD3+CD56+NKG2C+, CD3+CD56+NKG2C- and CD3+CD56-NKG2C+ T cells. Broader study findings: There remained a lack of clarity about HCMV specificity of expanded NKG2C+ T cell clones.

For each CDR3 protein, TCRdb gives one entry from its re-call of the 5' RACE reads, without DNA. This sample's clone table lists approximately 170,000 distinct CDR3 sequences. Regarding this clonotype: What it binds is not known.

This clonotype was obtained from a man between 18 and 69 years old in good health. Specimen: blood T cells: a sorted CD56 or NKG2C T cell subset, CD4+ or CD8+ T cells, or bulk PBMC T cells (not recorded which).

CDR3 in amino acids: CASKYGETQYF. The chain joins TRBV25-1 to TRBJ2-5. The CDR3 length is 11 residues. The germline CDR1 and CDR2 sequences are MGHDK and SYGVNS.